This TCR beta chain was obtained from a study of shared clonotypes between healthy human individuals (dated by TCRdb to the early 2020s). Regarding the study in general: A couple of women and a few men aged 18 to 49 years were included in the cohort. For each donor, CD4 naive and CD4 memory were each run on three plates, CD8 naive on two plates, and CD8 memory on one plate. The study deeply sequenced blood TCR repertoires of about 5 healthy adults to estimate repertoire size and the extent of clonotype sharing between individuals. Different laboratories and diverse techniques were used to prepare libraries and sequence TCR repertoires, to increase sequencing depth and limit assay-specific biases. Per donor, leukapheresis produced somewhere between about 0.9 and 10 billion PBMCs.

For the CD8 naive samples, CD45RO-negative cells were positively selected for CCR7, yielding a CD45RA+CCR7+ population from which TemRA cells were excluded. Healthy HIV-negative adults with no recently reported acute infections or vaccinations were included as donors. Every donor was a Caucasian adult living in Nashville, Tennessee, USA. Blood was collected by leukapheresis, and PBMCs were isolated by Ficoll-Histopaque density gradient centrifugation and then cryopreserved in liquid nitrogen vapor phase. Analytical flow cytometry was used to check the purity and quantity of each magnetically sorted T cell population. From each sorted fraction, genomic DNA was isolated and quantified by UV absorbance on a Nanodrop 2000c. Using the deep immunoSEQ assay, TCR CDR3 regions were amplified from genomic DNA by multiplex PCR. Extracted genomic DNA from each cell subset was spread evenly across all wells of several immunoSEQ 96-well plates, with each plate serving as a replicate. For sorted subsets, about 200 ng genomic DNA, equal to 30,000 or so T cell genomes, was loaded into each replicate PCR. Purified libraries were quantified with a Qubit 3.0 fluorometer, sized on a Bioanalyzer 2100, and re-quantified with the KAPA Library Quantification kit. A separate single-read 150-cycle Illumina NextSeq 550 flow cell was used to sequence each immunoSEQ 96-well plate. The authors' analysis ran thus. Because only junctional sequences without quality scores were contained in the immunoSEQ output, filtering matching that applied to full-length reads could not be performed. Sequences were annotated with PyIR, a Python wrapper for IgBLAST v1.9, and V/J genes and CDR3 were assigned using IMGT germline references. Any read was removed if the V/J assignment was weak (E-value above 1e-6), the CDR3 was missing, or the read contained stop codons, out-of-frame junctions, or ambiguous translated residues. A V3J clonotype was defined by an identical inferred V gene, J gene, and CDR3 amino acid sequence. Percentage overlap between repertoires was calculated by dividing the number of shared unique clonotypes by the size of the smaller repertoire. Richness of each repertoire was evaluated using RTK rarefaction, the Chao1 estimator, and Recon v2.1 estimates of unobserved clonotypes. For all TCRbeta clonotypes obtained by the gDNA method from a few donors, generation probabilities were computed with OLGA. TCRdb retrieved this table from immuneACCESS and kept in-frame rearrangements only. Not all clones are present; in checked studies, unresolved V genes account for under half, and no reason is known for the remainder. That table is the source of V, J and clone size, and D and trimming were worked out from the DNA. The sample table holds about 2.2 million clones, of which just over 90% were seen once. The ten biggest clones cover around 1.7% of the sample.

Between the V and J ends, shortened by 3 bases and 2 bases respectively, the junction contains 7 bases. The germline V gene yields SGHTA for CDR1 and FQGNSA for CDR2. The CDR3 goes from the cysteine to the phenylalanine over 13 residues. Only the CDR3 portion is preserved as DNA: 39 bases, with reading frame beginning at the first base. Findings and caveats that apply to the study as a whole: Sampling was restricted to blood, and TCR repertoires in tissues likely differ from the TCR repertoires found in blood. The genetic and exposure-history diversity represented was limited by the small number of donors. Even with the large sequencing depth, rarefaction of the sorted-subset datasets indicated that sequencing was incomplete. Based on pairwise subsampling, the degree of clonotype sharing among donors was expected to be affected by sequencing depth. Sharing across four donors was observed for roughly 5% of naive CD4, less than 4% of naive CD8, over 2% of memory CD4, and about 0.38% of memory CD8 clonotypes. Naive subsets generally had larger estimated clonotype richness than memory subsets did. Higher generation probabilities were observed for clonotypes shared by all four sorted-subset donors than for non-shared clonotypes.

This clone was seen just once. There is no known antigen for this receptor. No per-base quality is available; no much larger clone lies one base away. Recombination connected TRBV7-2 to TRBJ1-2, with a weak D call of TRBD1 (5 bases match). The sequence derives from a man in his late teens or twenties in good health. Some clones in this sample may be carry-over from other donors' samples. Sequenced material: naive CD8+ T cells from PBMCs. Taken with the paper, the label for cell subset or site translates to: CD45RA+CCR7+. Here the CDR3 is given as CASSFGGNYGYTF. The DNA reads TGTGCCAGCAGCTTTGGGGGAAACTATGGCTACACCTTC.